These 15 T cell receptor beta chains came from one sample sequenced in a study of ipilimumab plus nivolumab after autologous stem cell transplantation. Sequencing used immunoSEQ multiplex PCR; TCRdb keeps in-frame clones, though not all of them. Among approximately 10,000 clones listed, about 70% were seen once. The material was PBMCs, obtained in a trial of ipilimumab plus nivolumab as post-transplant consolidation. These receptors were obtained from a male donor with diffuse large B-cell lymphoma.

The V gene is TRBV15, the J gene TRBJ1-1, with TRBD1 matching 7 bases. The CDR3 is 16 residues long. Germline CDR1 LNHNV, CDR2 YYDKDF (reference sequence). Trimming took 1 base from V and 1 from J; bases not matched to a gene: 6. DNA of the CDR3: TGTGCCACCAGCAGAGTGGGAGGACAGGCGAACACTGAAGCTTTCTTT. Translation: CATSRVGGQANTEAFF.

Concerning this clone itself: Likely a read error: the CDR3 ends without its conserved phenylalanine or tryptophan. This rearrangement joins TRBV5-4 to TRBJ2-7; TRBD2 is a possible D gene (5 bases). Germline CDR1 is SGHNT and CDR2 is YYREEE (reference sequence). CDR3 length: 13 residues. Trimming removed 0 bases at V and 6 bases at J, with 10 bases between. The DNA of the CDR3 is TGTGCCAGCAGCTTGGATGGGAGATCCGAGCAGTACCTC. Translation: CASSLDGRSEQYL.

The chain joins TRBV11-2 to TRBJ2-7; D call uncertain. The CDR3 covers 14 residues. Germline CDR1 is SGHAT and CDR2 is FQNNGV. V lost 1 base and J 2 bases, leaving 9 bases between the germline ends. CDR3 nucleotide sequence: TGTGCCAGCAGCTTAGGCGGCTATCCCTACGAGCAGTACTTC. Amino acid sequence: CASSLGGYPYEQYF. Filled out from reference TRBV11-2 and TRBJ2-7, the complete variable domain reads EAGVAQSPRYKIIEKRQSVAFWCNPISGHATLYWYQQILGQGPKLLIQFQNNGVVDDSQLPKDRFSAERLKGVDSTLKIQPAKLEDSAVYLCASSLGGYPYEQYFGPGTRLTVT.

V is TRBV5-6 and J is TRBJ2-7, with TRBD1 matching over 7 bases. After removal of 2 bases from V and 3 bases from J, the junction contained 8 bases not matched to a gene. CDR1 is SGHDT, CDR2 YYEEEE, per germline. CDR3 length: 15 residues. This CDR3 is CASSFPGTASYEQYF. In DNA form, the CDR3 reads TGTGCCAGCAGCTTTCCCGGGACAGCAAGCTACGAGCAGTACTTC. The full variable domain, rest sourced from reference TRBV5-6 and TRBJ2-7, is DAGVTQSPTHLIKTRGQQVTLRCSPKSGHDTVSWYQQALGQGPQFIFQYYEEEERQRGNFPDRFSGHQFPNYSSELNVNALLLGDSALYLCASSFPGTASYEQYFGPGTRLTVT.

The rearrangement links TRBV29-1 to TRBJ1-2; unclear D gene. V gave up 8 bases and J gave up 2 bases, with 12 bases separating them. The CDR3 loop spans 12 amino acids. The germline CDR1 and CDR2 sequences are SQVTM and ANQGSEA. The DNA of the CDR3 is TGCAGCTCATACGACAACAACTATGGCTACACCTTC. Residues: CSSYDNNYGYTF.

J is TRBJ1-2 and V is TRBV6-1; D is ambiguous. Germline CDR1 is MNHNS and CDR2 is SASEGT. Trimming cost V 3 bases and J 7 bases, with 9 bases left between them. CDR3 length: 12 amino acids. The CDR3 DNA sequence: TGTGCCAGCAGTGACATCTTTACTGGCTACACCTTC. Translated: CASSDIFTGYTF.

This chain connects TRBV11-3 to TRBJ2-3; D unclear. This CDR3 comprises 11 residues. CDR1 and CDR2 from the germline V gene are SGHNT and YENEEA. The ends were cut back, 6 bases at V and 5 bases at J, with 6 bases in the middle. Here the CDR3 reads CASSRGDTQYF. The CDR3 DNA reads TGTGCCAGCAGTAGAGGAGATACGCAGTATTTT.

A single count supports this clone. The chain uses TRBV7-8 and TRBJ2-1; D may be TRBD1 (5 bases). Trimming pared 4 bases from V and 10 bases from J, leaving 11 bases between. Germline V gene sequence: CDR1 SGHVS, CDR2 FQNEAQ. This CDR3 has 12 residues. Here the CDR3 reads CASSYSGQEQFF. In DNA, the CDR3 is TGTGCCAGCAGCTACTCCGGACAAGAGCAGTTCTTC.

Here the CDR3 reads CASSHIRDTIPSRNYEQYF. CDR3 in DNA: TGCGCCAGCAGTCATATCCGGGACACCATACCCTCGCGTAACTACGAGCAGTACTTC. This rearrangement joins TRBV23-1 to TRBJ2-7, with a possible D match to TRBD1 (6 bases). TRBV23-1 carries the ORF label, with uncertain function. Trimming removed 3 bases at V and 3 bases at J, with 27 bases between. The CDR3 is 19 amino acids.

The chain couples TRBV6-1 to TRBJ2-1; D may be TRBD2 (6 bases). Germline assignment: CDR1 MNHNS and CDR2 SASEGT. Trimming stripped 1 base from V and 4 bases from J, with 8 bases between. This CDR3 comprises 14 residues. CDR3 DNA: TGTGCCAGCAGTGAAGTAGGGACTTACAATGAGCAGTTCTTC. It codes for CASSEVGTYNEQFF.

As for this clone: Germline and junction disagree at one end, which may indicate a read error. In the same sample, other DNA sequences code for this CDR3. This chain connects TRBV19 to TRBJ1-1; D gene unclear. The CDR3 contains 11 residues. In germline, CDR1 is LNHDA, CDR2 SQIVND (reference sequence). CDR3 DNA: TGTGCCAGTATAGTGGGCACTGAAGCCTTCTTT. Amino acid sequence: CASIVGTEAFF.

The CDR3 coding sequence is TGTGCCAGCTCAGCCCCGGGACTAGCCTACAATGAGCAGTTCTTC. Its translation is CASSAPGLAYNEQFF. The chain couples TRBV18 to TRBJ2-1; TRBD2 matches at 8 bases. After removal of 5 bases from V and 2 bases from J, the junction contained 5 bases not matched to a gene. The CDR3 is 15 amino acids. Germline V gene sequence: CDR1 KGHSH, CDR2 LQKENI. Using reference TRBV18 and TRBJ2-1 for the parts outside the CDR3, the full variable domain is NAGVMQNPRHLVRRRGQEARLRCSPMKGHSHVYWYRQLPEEGLKFMVYLQKENIIDESGMPKERFSAEFPKEGPSILRIQQVVRGDSAAYFCASSAPGLAYNEQFFGPGTRLTVL.

The rearrangement uses TRBV7-9 and TRBJ2-7; 10 bases are shared with TRBD2. The CDR3 has 15 amino acids. From germline, CDR1 is SEHNR and CDR2 FQNEAQ (reference sequence). The J segment lost 3 bases and the V segment lost 4 bases, leaving 6 bases of the junction unmatched. CDR3 region: CASSSHGLADYEQYF. The CDR3 DNA reads TGTGCCAGCAGCTCCCACGGACTAGCGGACTACGAGCAGTACTTC.

This chain's CDR3 is CASSPRNYPSYEQYF. CDR3 nucleotides: TGCGCCAGCAGCCCCAGGAACTACCCCTCCTACGAGCAGTACTTC. The V call is TRBV4-1, the J call TRBJ2-7, with unresolved D. The V and J ends lost 4 bases and 0 bases respectively, with 13 bases between them. Germline values: CDR1 MGHRA, CDR2 YSYEKL. The CDR3 contains 15 residues.

The V and J genes are TRBV27 and TRBJ2-1; 12 nucleotides match TRBD2. This CDR3 spans 19 amino acids. V gave up 6 bases and J gave up 4 bases; unmatched junction bases: 16. Germline CDR1 and CDR2: MNHEY and SMNVEV (reference sequence). CDR3 nucleotide sequence: TGTGCCAGCAGCCGCACACCTACTAGCGGGGGGCCGATTTACAATGAGCAGTTCTTC. Translating it yields CASSRTPTSGGPIYNEQFF.